The clone carrying this T cell receptor beta chain was seen at least ten times. The antigen is unknown. The data derive from a study of T cells in Graves' hyperthyroidism and ophthalmopathy. Study in general: At initial diagnosis, before any treatment had begun, peripheral blood was obtained.

Clinicians diagnosed patients from clinical symptoms, serum thyroxine and TRAb, thyroid ultrasound and orbital computed tomography. Extraction of PBMCs used 7.5 to 10 ml of fresh peripheral blood. Study-level results: Blood held most thyroid clonotypes expanded above 0.001 frequency.

There were TCR beta CDR3 regions amplified from RNA transcripts. The HTBI set primed first-round TCR CDR3 RT-PCR. TCRdb ran MiXCR on the multiplex PCR reads and lists one entry per CDR3 protein. This repertoire shows over 150,000 distinct CDR3 sequences, approximately 15% found once; its top ten account for 29%. Looked up from germline, CDR1 is SGHAT and CDR2 is FQDESV (reference sequence). The CDR3 contains 13 residues. Trimming stripped 0 bases from V and 7 bases from J, with 6 bases between. This receptor was taken from a woman aged 45-65 years with Graves' hyperthyroidism. J is TRBJ1-4 and V is TRBV11-1; D ambiguous. Sequences were obtained from blood. CDR3 region: CASSLAEREKLFF. CDR3 coding DNA: TGTGCCAGCAGCTTAGCCGAACGTGAAAAACTGTTTTTT. Using reference TRBV11-1 and TRBJ1-4 for the parts outside the CDR3, the full variable domain is EAEVAQSPRYKITEKSQAVAFWCDPISGHATLYWYRQILGQGPELLVQFQDESVVDDSQLPKDRFSAERLKGVDSTLKIQPAELGDSAMYLCASSLAEREKLFFGSGTQLSVL.